The next 2 T cell receptor beta chains were all read from a single sample in a study of CD8 T cells in ankylosing spondylitis. Notes on the study in general: What appeared characteristic of ankylosing spondylitis blood was a TCR beta motif of fewer than ten highly homologous variants.

No cognate antigen is known for these TCRs. Each CDR3 protein gets one entry after TCRdb re-called the 5' RACE reads with MiXCR. Of hundreds of thousands of distinct CDR3 sequences listed, roughly an eighth are singletons. Sequencing was carried out using blood, either unsorted or a sorted T cell fraction (not recorded which). These receptor sequences come from a male donor with ankylosing spondylitis.

This clonotype was seen repeatedly, ten times or more. This chain links TRBV7-2 with TRBJ2-7; D might be TRBD2 (6 bases). The V end lost 2 bases, the J end lost 2 bases, and 13 bases lay between the germline ends. Germline V lookup: CDR1 SGHTA, CDR2 FQGNSA. The CDR3 spans 15 residues. CDR3 sequence: CASSLSGLLTYEQYF. The CDR3 DNA sequence: TGTGCCAGCAGCTTATCGGGACTCCTGACCTACGAGCAGTACTTC.

This clonotype showed up just a few times. The J gene is TRBJ2-1, the V gene TRBV12-3 or TRBV12-4, with a weak D call TRBD2 (6 bases). CDR3 length: 18 residues. Trimming pared 1 base from V and 0 bases from J, leaving 16 bases between. This CDR3 is CASSLVPAGTGSYNEQFF. The DNA of the CDR3 is TGTGCCAGCAGTTTAGTCCCCGCCGGGACTGGCTCCTACAATGAGCAGTTCTTC.